Below are 3 T cell receptor beta chains sequenced from a single sample in a study of blood T cell repertoires in COVID-19. Produced via immunoSEQ multiplex PCR; TCRdb's table is partial and in-frame only. The table shows some 59,000 clones, with roughly 79% occurring only once. The specimen sequenced was peripheral blood. The receptors were gathered from a woman aged 60-75 years with acute or convalescent COVID-19.

The chain recombines TRBV7-2 with TRBJ2-1, with 7 bases matching TRBD2. Germline CDR1 SGHTA, CDR2 FQGNSA. The CDR3 extends over 15 amino acids. J lost 8 bases, V lost 4 bases, and 11 bases had no gene match. CDR3 residues: CASSYQRGPRHEQFF. CDR3 in DNA: TGTGCCAGCAGCTACCAGCGGGGCCCTCGGCATGAGCAGTTCTTC.

The genes are TRBV19 and TRBJ2-1; weak D call: TRBD2 (5 bases). V gave up 10 bases and J gave up 2 bases, with 15 bases separating them. CDR1 LNHDA and CDR2 SQIVND come from the germline V gene (reference sequence). This CDR3 has 14 residues. CDR3 in DNA: TGTGCCACCTCCGGGATTGCGACCTACAATGAGCAGTTCTTC. Its translation: CATSGIATYNEQFF.

V usage is TRBV27 and J usage is TRBJ2-5; D might be TRBD1 (6 bases). Germline CDR1 is MNHEY and CDR2 is SMNVEV (reference sequence). The V end was cut by 4 bases, the J end by 2 bases, with 11 bases between. The CDR3 is 14 residues long. CDR3 coding DNA: TGTGCCAGCAGTTCTATCCAGGGGCAAGAGACCCAGTACTTC. Encoded protein: CASSSIQGQETQYF.